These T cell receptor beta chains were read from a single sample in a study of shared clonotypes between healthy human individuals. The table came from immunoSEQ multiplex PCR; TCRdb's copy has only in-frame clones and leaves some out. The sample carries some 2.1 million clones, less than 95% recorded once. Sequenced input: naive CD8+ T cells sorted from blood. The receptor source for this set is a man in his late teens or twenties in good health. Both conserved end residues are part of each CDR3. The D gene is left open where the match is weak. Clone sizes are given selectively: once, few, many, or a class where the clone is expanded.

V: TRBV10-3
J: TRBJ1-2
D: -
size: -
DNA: TGTGCCATCAGTGAGTCGACCATTAACTATGGCTACACCTTC
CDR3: CAISESTINYGYTF

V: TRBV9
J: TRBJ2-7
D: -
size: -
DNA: TGTGCCAGCAGCCCCGAGGGGGGGTGGTACGAGCAGTACTTC
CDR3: CASSPEGGWYEQYF

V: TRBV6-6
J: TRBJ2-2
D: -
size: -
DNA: TGTGCCAGCAGCCCCCTGGAGGGGACCGGGGAGCTGTTTTTT
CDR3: CASSPLEGTGELFF

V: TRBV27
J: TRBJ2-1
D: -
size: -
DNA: TGTGCCAGCAGCTTGACTCCCTACAATGAGCAGTTCTTC
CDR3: CASSLTPYNEQFF

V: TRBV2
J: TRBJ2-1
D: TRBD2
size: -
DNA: TGTGCCATTTCTAGCGGGGGATCAGACAATGAGCAGTTCTTC
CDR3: CAISSGGSDNEQFF

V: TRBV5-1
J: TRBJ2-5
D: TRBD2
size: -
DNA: TGCGCCAGCAGCCCCCCCGGTAGCGGGAGTAAGGGGCAAGAGACCCAGTACTTC
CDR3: CASSPPGSGSKGQETQYF

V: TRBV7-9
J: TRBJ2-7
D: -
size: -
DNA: TGTGCCAGCAGTCCAAATGGGGGCTACGTCTACGAGCAGTACTTC
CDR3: CASSPNGGYVYEQYF

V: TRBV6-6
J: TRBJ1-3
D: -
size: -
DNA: TGTGCCAGCAGCTTTAATTCCCGGGCCTCTGGAAACACCATATATTTT
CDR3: CASSFNSRASGNTIYF

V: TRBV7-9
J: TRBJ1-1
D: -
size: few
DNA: TGTGCCAGCAGCCGGTCGGGGGGCCGCGGTGCTTTCTTT
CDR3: CASSRSGGRGAFF

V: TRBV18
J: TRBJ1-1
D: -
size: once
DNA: TGTGCCAGCTCCGAACCCTTGAACACTGAAGCTTTCTTT
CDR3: CASSEPLNTEAFF